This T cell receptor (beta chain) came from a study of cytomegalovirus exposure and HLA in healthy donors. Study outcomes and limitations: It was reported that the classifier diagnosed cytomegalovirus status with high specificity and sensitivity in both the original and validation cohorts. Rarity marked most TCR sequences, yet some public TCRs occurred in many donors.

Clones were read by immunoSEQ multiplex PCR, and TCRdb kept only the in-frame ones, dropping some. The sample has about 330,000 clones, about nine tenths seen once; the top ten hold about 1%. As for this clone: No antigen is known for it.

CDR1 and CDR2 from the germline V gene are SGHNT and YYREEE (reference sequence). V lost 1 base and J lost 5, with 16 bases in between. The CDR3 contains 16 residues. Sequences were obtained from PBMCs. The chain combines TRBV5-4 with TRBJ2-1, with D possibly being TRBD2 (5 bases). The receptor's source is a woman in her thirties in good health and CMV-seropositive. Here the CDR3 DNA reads TGTGCCAGCAGCTTGTATTTGGGTAGACTACACAATGAGCAGTTCTTC. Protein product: CASSLYLGRLHNEQFF.